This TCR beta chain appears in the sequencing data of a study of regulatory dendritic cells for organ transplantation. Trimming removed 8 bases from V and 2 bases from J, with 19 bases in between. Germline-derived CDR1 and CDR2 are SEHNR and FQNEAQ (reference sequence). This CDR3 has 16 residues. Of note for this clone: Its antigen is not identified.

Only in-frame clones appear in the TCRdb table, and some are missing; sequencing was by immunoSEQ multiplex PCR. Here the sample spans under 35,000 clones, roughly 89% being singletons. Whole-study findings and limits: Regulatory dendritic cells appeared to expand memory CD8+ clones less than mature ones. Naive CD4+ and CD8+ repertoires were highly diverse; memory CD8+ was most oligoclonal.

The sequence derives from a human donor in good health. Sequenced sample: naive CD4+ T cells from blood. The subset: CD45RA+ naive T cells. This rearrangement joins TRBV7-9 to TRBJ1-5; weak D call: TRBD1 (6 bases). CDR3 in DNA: TGTGCCAGCGCGGACAGCCAATTTACAGGCAATCAGCCCCAGCATTTT. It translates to CASADSQFTGNQPQHF.